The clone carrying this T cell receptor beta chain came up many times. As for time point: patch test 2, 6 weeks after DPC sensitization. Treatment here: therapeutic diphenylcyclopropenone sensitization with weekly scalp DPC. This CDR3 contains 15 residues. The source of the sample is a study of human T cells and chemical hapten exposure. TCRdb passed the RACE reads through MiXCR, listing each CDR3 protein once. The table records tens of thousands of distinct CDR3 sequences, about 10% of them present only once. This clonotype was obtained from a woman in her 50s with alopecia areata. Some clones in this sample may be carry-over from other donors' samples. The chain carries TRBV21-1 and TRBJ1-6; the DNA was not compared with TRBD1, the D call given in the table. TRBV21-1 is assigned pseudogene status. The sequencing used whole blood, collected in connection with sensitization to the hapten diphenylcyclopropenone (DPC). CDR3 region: CASTPGWRNNSPLHF. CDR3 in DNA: TGTGCCAGCACCCCCGGATGGCGGAATAATTCACCCCTCCACTTT.